The 13 T cell receptor beta chains in this list originate from one sample, sequenced in a study of T cell responses to AZD1222 COVID-19 vaccine. TCRdb's copy holds only in-frame clones and misses some; the assay was immunoSEQ multiplex PCR. Of under 200,000 clones in the sample, 92% were seen once. This sample comprised peripheral blood, obtained 28 days after the second AZD1222 dose. These receptors were taken from an adult who received the AZD1222 COVID-19 vaccine.

V and J are TRBV11-2 and TRBJ2-1; 7 nucleotides agree with TRBD2. This CDR3 comprises 15 residues. V lost 2 bases, J lost 2 bases, and 3 bases stayed unmatched. CDR1 is SGHAT and CDR2 is FQNNGV in the germline V gene. The CDR3 spells CASSLPGLAYNEQFF. In DNA form, the CDR3 reads TGTGCCAGCAGCTTACCCGGACTAGCCTACAATGAGCAGTTCTTC.

The chain combines TRBV6-2 or TRBV6-3 with TRBJ1-5, with D unresolved. Germline CDR1 reads MNHEY; CDR2 reads SVGEGT. This CDR3 spans 16 amino acids. V was clipped by 6 bases and J by 0 bases, with 15 bases between them. The CDR3 loop is CASSLPHVYSNQPQHF. The CDR3 nucleotides read TGTGCCAGCAGCCTACCCCATGTGTATAGCAATCAGCCCCAGCATTTT.

The J gene is TRBJ2-1, the V gene TRBV7-2; D is uncertain. V lost 5 bases to trimming and J lost 9 bases, with 11 bases between them. Germline-derived CDR1 and CDR2 are SGHTA and FQGNSA. CDR3 length: 12 amino acids. CDR3 sequence: CASSLSYGEQFF. CDR3 DNA sequence: TGTGCCAGCAGCCTTAGCTACGGTGAGCAGTTCTTC.

The chain carries TRBV6-2 or TRBV6-3 and TRBJ2-7; no definite D call. The CDR3 has 16 residues. CDR1 and CDR2 (germline): MNHEY, SVGEGT. V was trimmed by 0 bases and J by 3 bases, leaving 15 bases between them. In DNA form, the CDR3 reads TGTGCCAGCAGTTACTCGGCCCCCCAACTTGGCTACGAGCAGTACTTC. Translating gives CASSYSAPQLGYEQYF.

V is TRBV6-5 and J is TRBJ2-5; 7 bases fit TRBD2. The ends lost 2 bases at V and 3 bases at J; junction bases unmatched: 0. Germline CDR1 MNHEY, CDR2 SVGAGI. The CDR3 sequence is 13 residues long. This CDR3 reads CASSYRGEETQYF. The CDR3 DNA sequence: TGTGCCAGCAGTTACCGGGGGGAAGAGACCCAGTACTTC.

This chain links TRBV2 with TRBJ2-1; 11 bases are shared with TRBD2. Looked up from germline, CDR1 is SNHLY and CDR2 is FYNNEI. The CDR3 sequence is 16 residues long. The junction had 7 bases not matched to a gene; V was cut back by 5 bases and J by 4 bases. The CDR3: CASSNRLAGPYNEQFF. DNA of the CDR3: TGTGCCAGCAGTAATAGACTAGCGGGGCCATACAATGAGCAGTTCTTC.

A single count supports this clone. This chain joins TRBV7-9 and TRBJ1-5; D is perhaps TRBD1 (5 bases). This CDR3 contains 15 residues. V was cut by 5 bases and J by 0 bases, with 11 bases left in between. CDR1 is SEHNR, CDR2 FQNEAQ, per germline (reference sequence). This chain's CDR3 is CASSPEGSSNQPQHF. In DNA form, the CDR3 reads TGTGCCAGCAGCCCAGAGGGGAGTAGCAATCAGCCCCAGCATTTT.

The chain has TRBV27 and TRBJ2-7; possibly TRBD2 for D (5 bases). The CDR3 contains 15 residues. The germline V gene has CDR1 MNHEY and CDR2 SMNVEV (reference sequence). The V end lost 4 bases, the J end lost 0 bases, and 13 bases lay between the germline ends. CDR3 amino acids: CASSSPDSSSYEQYF. Here the CDR3 DNA reads TGTGCCAGCAGTTCTCCGGACTCAAGCTCCTACGAGCAGTACTTC.

The chain links TRBV5-4 to TRBJ2-7, with D unresolved. Trimming took off 3 bases at V and 4 bases at J, with 14 bases between the two ends. CDR1 is SGHNT and CDR2 is YYREEE in the germline V gene (reference sequence). The CDR3 sequence is 14 residues long. In DNA form, the CDR3 reads TGTGCCAGCAGCTCCCCGAGAGAGACGTACGAGCAGTACTTC. It specifies CASSSPRETYEQYF. Full variable domain (missing parts from reference TRBV5-4 and TRBJ2-7): ETGVTQSPTHLIKTRGQQVTLRCSSQSGHNTVSWYQQALGQGPQFIFQYYREEENGRGNFPPRFSGLQFPNYSSELNVNALELDDSALYLCASSSPRETYEQYFGPGTRLTVT.

The chain recombines TRBV28 with TRBJ1-2; 7 nucleotides match TRBD1. Germline V lookup: CDR1 MDHEN, CDR2 SYDVKM. The CDR3 runs 13 residues. V trimming: 4 bases; J trimming: 3 bases; junction bases outside the gene matches: 2. The CDR3 sequence is CASSSGQDYGYTF. CDR3 DNA: TGTGCCAGCAGTTCCGGACAGGACTATGGCTACACCTTC.

The V and J genes are TRBV11-2 and TRBJ1-3; D might be TRBD1 (6 bases). CDR3 length: 14 amino acids. Trimming left V 1 base short and J 2 bases short, with 6 bases between. Germline CDR1 and CDR2: SGHAT and FQNNGV. In nucleotides, the CDR3 is TGTGCCAGCAGCTTAGCAGGGGCTGGAAACACCATATATTTT. It specifies CASSLAGAGNTIYF.

The table lists this clone with a count of one. The rearrangement joins TRBV5-1 to TRBJ2-1; the D gene is possibly TRBD1 (5 bases). The CDR3 consists of 14 residues. Germline assignment: CDR1 SGHRS and CDR2 YFSETQ. V shed 3 bases and J shed 7 bases, with 14 bases lying between them. The CDR3 nucleotides read TGCGCCAGCAGCTGGCAGGGTGTCGGGAATGAGCAGTTCTTC. The encoded protein is CASSWQGVGNEQFF.

The rearrangement links TRBV3-1 (or the pseudogene TRBV3-2) to TRBJ2-1, with D possibly TRBD2 on 6 matching bases. The germline V and J ends were trimmed by 4 bases and 3 bases, with 13 bases remaining between them. CDR3 length equals 15 residues. CDR1 is LGHDT, CDR2 YNNKEL, per germline (reference sequence). CDR3: CASSPYRRGYNEQFF. The CDR3 nucleotides are TGTGCCAGCAGCCCGTATAGGCGGGGCTACAATGAGCAGTTCTTC.